This T cell receptor (beta chain) was sequenced in a study of cytomegalovirus exposure and HLA in healthy donors. Across the study: Early released data comprised tens of millions of unique TCRs from HLA-typed donors. Study outcomes and limitations: Later analysis suggested links between common viral pathogens and several top significant clusters. In a later analysis, V- and J-gene trimming of beta chains associated with a DCLRE1C missense variant, replicated independently.

The CDR3 sequence is 15 residues long. With 0 bases clipped from V and 5 bases from J, the junction kept 4 bases outside the gene matches. Germline V gene data show CDR1 as ENHRY and CDR2 as SYGVKD. Of note for this clone: Antigen: not known.

Amplification used 60 Vbeta primers and 13 Jbeta primers. Assay: immunoSEQ multiplex PCR; the TCRdb copy retains only in-frame clones and omits some. Found here are around 190,000 clones, about 80% of them singletons; the top ten hold about 2.1%. Sequenced: PBMCs. This chain joins TRBV10-3 and TRBJ2-1, with TRBD2 identical over 7 bases. The origin of this receptor is a young man in good health and CMV-seronegative. The chain's CDR3 is CAISESRGGNNEQFF. The CDR3 bases are TGTGCCATCAGTGAGTCGAGGGGAGGGAACAATGAGCAGTTCTTC.